These T cell receptor beta chains were read from a single sample in a study of shared clonotypes between healthy human individuals. TCRdb's table, derived via immunoSEQ multiplex PCR, lists solely in-frame clones and lacks some. The repertoire consists of about 2 million clones, with around 96% occurring once and the leading ten covering approximately 1%. Input material: naive CD8+ T cells sorted from blood. These receptors were taken from a man between 18 and 29 years old in good health. The CDR3 runs from the conserved cysteine through the conserved F or W. Expanded clones get a size class; other rows say once, few or many, or leave the size out.

v_gene	abundance	j_gene	CDR3aa
TRBV7-9	NA	TRBJ1-6	CASSPPTGLGSPLHF
TRBV6-5	once	TRBJ1-5	CASSLGQGNNQPQHF
TRBV19	NA	TRBJ1-1	CASSHRGMNTEAFF
TRBV27	NA	TRBJ2-7	CASSLSSLGVEQYF
TRBV7-9	NA	TRBJ2-5	CASSPGVGWETQYF
TRBV7-4	NA	TRBJ2-7	CASSPGTPSEQYF
TRBV11-2	NA	TRBJ2-7	CASSLLDSYEQYF
TRBV10-1	few	TRBJ1-1	CASSETGYPAFF
TRBV27	NA	TRBJ2-3	CASSEREPGTDTQYF
TRBV4-1	few	TRBJ2-1	CASSQDWGYNEQFF
TRBV12-5	NA	TRBJ2-7	CASGFWGGDEQYF
TRBV30	NA	TRBJ2-3	CAWGPMGLVIDTQYF
TRBV29-1	NA	TRBJ1-3	CSVETGMANTIYF
TRBV30	NA	TRBJ1-4	CAWKYGESTPWIPNEKLFF
TRBV6-5	NA	TRBJ1-5	CASSLSPSQPQHF
TRBV7-9	NA	TRBJ2-5	CASSTRQERETQYF
TRBV2	NA	TRBJ1-1	CAWRAPWDTEAFF